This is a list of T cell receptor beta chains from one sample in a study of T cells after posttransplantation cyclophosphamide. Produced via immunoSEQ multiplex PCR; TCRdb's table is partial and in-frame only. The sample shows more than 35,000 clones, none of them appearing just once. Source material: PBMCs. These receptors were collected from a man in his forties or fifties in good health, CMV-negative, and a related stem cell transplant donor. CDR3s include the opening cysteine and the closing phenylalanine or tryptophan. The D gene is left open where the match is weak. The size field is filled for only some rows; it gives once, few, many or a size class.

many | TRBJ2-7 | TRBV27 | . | TGTGCCAGCAGGAGGACATCCTACGAGCAGTACTTC | CASRRTSYEQYF
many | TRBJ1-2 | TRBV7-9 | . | TGTGCCAGCAGCTTTTCGGGGACTGAGGGCTACACCTTC | CASSFSGTEGYTF
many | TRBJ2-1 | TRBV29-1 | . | TGCAGCGTTGAGTCCAGAACCTACAATGAGCAGTTCTTC | CSVESRTYNEQFF
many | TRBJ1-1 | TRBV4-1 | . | TGCGCCAGCAGCCAAGCGTTGCGAAACACTGAAGCTTTCTTT | CASSQALRNTEAFF
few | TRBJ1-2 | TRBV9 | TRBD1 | TGTGCCAGCAGCGGGGACAGGTTCGTGTATGGCTACACCTTC | CASSGDRFVYGYTF
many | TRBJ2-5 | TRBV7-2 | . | TGTGCCAGCAGCTTACCCAGGACTTACCAAGAGACCCAGTACTTC | CASSLPRTYQETQYF
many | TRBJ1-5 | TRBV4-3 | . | TGCGCCAGCAGCCAAGATAAGGCGGGAGATCAGCCCCAGCATTTT | CASSQDKAGDQPQHF
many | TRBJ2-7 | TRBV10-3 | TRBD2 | TGTGCCATCAATCCGACGGGAGGGTACGAGCAGTACTTC | CAINPTGGYEQYF
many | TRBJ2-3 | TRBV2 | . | TGTGCCAGCGTAATTCGCGGCACAGATACGCAGTATTTT | CASVIRGTDTQYF
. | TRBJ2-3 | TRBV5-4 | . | TGTGCCAGCAGCTCTCCGGGACTTTCCCCTTCACGACCAGATACGCAGTATTTT | CASSSPGLSPSRPDTQYF
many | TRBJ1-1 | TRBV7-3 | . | TGTGCCAGCAGCTTTTACAAGAACACTGAAGCTTTCTTT | CASSFYKNTEAFF
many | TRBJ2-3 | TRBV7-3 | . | TGTGCCAGCAGAGATCGGGGTGGAGATACGCAGTATTTT | CASRDRGGDTQYF
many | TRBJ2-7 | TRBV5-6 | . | TGTGCCAGCAGCTCCACTCGCCTAGATTCCTACGAGCAGTACTTC | CASSSTRLDSYEQYF
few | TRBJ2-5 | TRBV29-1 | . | TGCAGCGTTGAAATCCTCCGGAGAGAGACCCAGTACTTC | CSVEILRRETQYF
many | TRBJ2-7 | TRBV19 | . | TGTGCCAGTAGTATTTCAGGGAAGGAGCAGTACTTC | CASSISGKEQYF
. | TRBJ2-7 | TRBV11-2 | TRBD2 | TGTGCCAGCAGCTTTGCTAGCGGGGCCCCCTACGAGCAGTACTTC | CASSFASGAPYEQYF
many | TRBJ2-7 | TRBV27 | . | TGTGCCAGCAGTTTAAAGCAGGGGGGCTCCTACGAGCAGTACTTC | CASSLKQGGSYEQYF
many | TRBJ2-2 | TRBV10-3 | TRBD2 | TGTGCCATCAGTGGAGCGGGAGTCACCGGGGAGCTGTTTTTT | CAISGAGVTGELFF
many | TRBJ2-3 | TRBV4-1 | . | TGCGCCAGCAGCCAAGCGGGGGACACAGATACGCAGTATTTT | CASSQAGDTDTQYF
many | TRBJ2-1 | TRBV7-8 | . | TGTGCCAGCAGCCAAAGAACAGGGATGGATGAGCAGTTCTTC | CASSQRTGMDEQFF
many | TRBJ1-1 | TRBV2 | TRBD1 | TGTGCCAGCACTCCGACAGGGGGCGATTGGAGCACTGAAGCTTTCTTT | CASTPTGGDWSTEAFF
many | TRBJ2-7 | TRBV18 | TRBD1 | TGTGCCAGCTCACAACAGACAGGGAAGGACTACGAGCAGTACTTC | CASSQQTGKDYEQYF
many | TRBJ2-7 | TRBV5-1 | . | TGCGCCAGCACATGGGACACGGGCTCCTACGAGCAGTACTTC | CASTWDTGSYEQYF
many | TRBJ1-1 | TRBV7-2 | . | TGTGCCAGCAGCTTAATGGGTACAGGCACTGAAGCTTTCTTT | CASSLMGTGTEAFF
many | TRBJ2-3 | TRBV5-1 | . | TGCGCCAGCAGCTTGGAGGGGGATACGCAGTATTTT | CASSLEGDTQYF
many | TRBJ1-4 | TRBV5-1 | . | TGCGCCAGCAGCCCTCAGTCCCCGTCTAATGAAAAACTGTTTTTT | CASSPQSPSNEKLFF
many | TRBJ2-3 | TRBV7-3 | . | TGTGCCAGCAGCCGGGACAACACAGATACGCAGTATTTT | CASSRDNTDTQYF
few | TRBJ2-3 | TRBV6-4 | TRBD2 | TGTGCCAGCAGGGTAGCGGGGGGGGCCACAGATACGCAGTATTTT | CASRVAGGATDTQYF
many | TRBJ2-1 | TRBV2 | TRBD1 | TGTGCCAGCAGCGGCAGGACAGGGGGGCCCTCTGAGCAGTTCTTC | CASSGRTGGPSEQFF
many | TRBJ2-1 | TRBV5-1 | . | TGCGCCAGCAGTATAGGGGATTTAAGAAATGAGCAGTTCTTC | CASSIGDLRNEQFF
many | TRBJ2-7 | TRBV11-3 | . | TGTGCCAGCAGCTTGCAGGACTACGAGCAGTACTTC | CASSLQDYEQYF
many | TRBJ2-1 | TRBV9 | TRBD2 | TGTGCCAGCAGCGGGACTAGACGCAATGAGCAGTTCTTC | CASSGTRRNEQFF
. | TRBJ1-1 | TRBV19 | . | TGTGCCAGTAGTAGGGACTTTGGGAGGGACACTGAAGCTTTCTTT | CASSRDFGRDTEAFF
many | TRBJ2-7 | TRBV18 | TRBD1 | TGTGCCAGCTCACCAGACAGGGGCCCCTACGAGCAGTACTTC | CASSPDRGPYEQYF
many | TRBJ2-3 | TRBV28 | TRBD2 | TGTGCCAGCAGTCGGAGGGCTAGCGGAAGGGGTACGCAGTATTTT | CASSRRASGRGTQYF
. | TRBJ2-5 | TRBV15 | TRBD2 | TGTGCCACCAGCCCTACTAGCGGGGGACTCCAAGAGACCCAGTACTTC | CATSPTSGGLQETQYF
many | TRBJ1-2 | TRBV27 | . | TGTGCCAGCAGACTACAGGGTGTGGGTGGCTACACCTTC | CASRLQGVGGYTF
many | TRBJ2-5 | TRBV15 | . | TGTGCCACCAGCAGAGTACGTCGGTCCCAAGAGACCCAGTACTTC | CATSRVRRSQETQYF
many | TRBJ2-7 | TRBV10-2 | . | TGCGCCAGCCGAGCCCCGGGGTCTGGCTCCTACGAGCAGTACTTC | CASRAPGSGSYEQYF
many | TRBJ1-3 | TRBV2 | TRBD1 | TGTGCCAGCAGTGTCGGGACAGTTGCCTTTAACACCATATATTTT | CASSVGTVAFNTIYF
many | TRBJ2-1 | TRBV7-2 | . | TGTGCCAGCAGCCCCTCCCATGGCCTCCATGAGCAGTTCTTC | CASSPSHGLHEQFF
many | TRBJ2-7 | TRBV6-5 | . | TGTGCCAGCAGCCAAAACTTTGGGGACTTGGACGAGCAGTACTTC | CASSQNFGDLDEQYF
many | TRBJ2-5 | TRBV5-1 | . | TGCGCCAGCAAGTCGGTCGGAGGGCAAGAGACCCAGTACTTC | CASKSVGGQETQYF
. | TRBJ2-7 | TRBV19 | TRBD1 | TGTGCCAGTAGCATCACAGGGGCTGCCTACGAGCAGTACTTC | CASSITGAAYEQYF
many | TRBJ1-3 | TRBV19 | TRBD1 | TGTGCCAGTAGTAGCCGGGACAGCAACTCTGGAAACACCATATATTTT | CASSSRDSNSGNTIYF
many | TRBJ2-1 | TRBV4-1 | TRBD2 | TGCGCCAGCAGCCAACCTAGCGGGAGATATGAGCAGTTCTTC | CASSQPSGRYEQFF
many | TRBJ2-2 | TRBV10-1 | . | TGCGCCAGCAGCCCGCGGATAGCGGCGAACACCGGGGAGCTGTTTTTT | CASSPRIAANTGELFF
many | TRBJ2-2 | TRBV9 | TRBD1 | TGTGCCAGCAGCGGAAGAACAGGGGAGAACACCGGGGAGCTGTTTTTT | CASSGRTGENTGELFF
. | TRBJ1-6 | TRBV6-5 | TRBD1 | TGTGCCAGCAGCACAGGACAGGACCGTTCACCCCTCCACTTT | CASSTGQDRSPLHF
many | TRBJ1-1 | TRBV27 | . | TGTGCCAGCAGTAATAGGGGCACTGAAGCTTTCTTT | CASSNRGTEAFF
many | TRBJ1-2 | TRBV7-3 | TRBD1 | TGTGCCAGCAGCCCAGGCTCGACAGGGGTGAACTATGGCTACACCTTC | CASSPGSTGVNYGYTF
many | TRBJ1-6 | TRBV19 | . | TGTGCCAGTAGTAATCTACTGAGATCACCCCTCCACTTT | CASSNLLRSPLHF
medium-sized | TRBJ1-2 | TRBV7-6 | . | TGTGCCAGCAGCCAGGGGAATACCTATGGCTACACCTTC | CASSQGNTYGYTF
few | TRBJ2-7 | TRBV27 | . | TGTGCCAGCAGTTTTCGGGGGGCCTCCTACGAGCAGTACTTC | CASSFRGASYEQYF
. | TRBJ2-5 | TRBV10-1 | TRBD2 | TGCGCCAGCAGTGATTGGCGGGAGCGGGAGACCCAGTACTTC | CASSDWRERETQYF
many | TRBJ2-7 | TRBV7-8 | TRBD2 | TGTGCCAGCAGCTTTCCCCCTAGCGGGGGGAGCTCCTACGAGCAGTACTTC | CASSFPPSGGSSYEQYF
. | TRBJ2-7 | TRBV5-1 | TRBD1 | TGCGCCAGCAGCTGCGAAGGGACAGGGAAAAGCTCCTACGAGCAGTACTTC | CASSCEGTGKSSYEQYF
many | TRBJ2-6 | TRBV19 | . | TGTGCCAGCCGGGGGAGCTCTGGGGCCAACGTCCTGACTTTC | CASRGSSGANVLTF
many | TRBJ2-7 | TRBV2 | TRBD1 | TGTGCCAGGGGGACAGGGGGCCACGAGCAGTACTTC | CARGTGGHEQYF
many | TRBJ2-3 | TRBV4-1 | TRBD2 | TGCGCCAGCAGCCAAGTGGGACTAGCGGAGTACGGTACGCAGTATTTT | CASSQVGLAEYGTQYF